The source of this T cell receptor beta chain is a study of a mutant IDH1 vaccine in newly diagnosed glioma. Study summary: Patients previously underwent radiotherapy, temozolomide, or both, and most underwent both.

The method was immunoSEQ multiplex PCR; TCRdb's version includes in-frame clones alone and lacks a portion of them. This sample has about 52,000 clones; 75% to 95% occur once, and the top ten carry 2% to 2.5%. With regard to this clone: Antigen: not known.

As to time point: week 11, during vaccination. All doses held 300 ug of mutant IDH1 20-mer peptide, with topical imiquimod. Germline CDR1 and CDR2: LGHNA and YNFKEQ. Trimming left V 1 base short and J 5 bases short, with 8 bases between. This CDR3 region has 13 residues. The study's findings and limits: Among patients, around 93% showed immune responses induced by the vaccine.

The origin of this receptor is a man aged 50-59 years with glioma. The genes are TRBV4-2 and TRBJ1-1, with D unresolved. This material consisted of PBMCs, taken from a glioma patient whose treatment included an IDH1 peptide vaccine. The CDR3 DNA follows: TGTGCCAGCAGCCAAGCGGTAGGGACTGAAGCTTTCTTT. It translates to CASSQAVGTEAFF.